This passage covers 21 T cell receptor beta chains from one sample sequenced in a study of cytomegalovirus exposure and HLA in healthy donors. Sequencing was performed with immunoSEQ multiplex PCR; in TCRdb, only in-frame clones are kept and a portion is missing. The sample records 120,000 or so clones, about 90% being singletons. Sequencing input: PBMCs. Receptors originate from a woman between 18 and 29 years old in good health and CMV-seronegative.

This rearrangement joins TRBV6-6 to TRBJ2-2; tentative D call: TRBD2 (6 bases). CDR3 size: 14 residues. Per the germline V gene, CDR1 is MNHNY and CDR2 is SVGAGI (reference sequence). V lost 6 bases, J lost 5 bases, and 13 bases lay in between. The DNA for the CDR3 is TGTGCCAGCAGGGGGGTGGGGAGGACCGGGGAGCTGTTTTTT. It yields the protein CASRGVGRTGELFF.

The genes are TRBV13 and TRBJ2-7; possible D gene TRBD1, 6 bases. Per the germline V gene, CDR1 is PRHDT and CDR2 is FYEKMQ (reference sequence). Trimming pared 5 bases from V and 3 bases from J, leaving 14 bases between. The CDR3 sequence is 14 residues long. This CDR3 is CASSPGRGIYEQYF. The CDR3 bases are TGTGCCAGCAGCCCCGGAAGGGGGATCTACGAGCAGTACTTC.

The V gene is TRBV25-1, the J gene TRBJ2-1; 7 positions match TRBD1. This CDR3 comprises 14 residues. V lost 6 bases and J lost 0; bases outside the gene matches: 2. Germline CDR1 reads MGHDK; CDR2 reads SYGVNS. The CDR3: CASSTGVSYNEQFF. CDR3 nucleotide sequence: TGTGCCAGCAGCACAGGGGTCTCCTACAATGAGCAGTTCTTC.

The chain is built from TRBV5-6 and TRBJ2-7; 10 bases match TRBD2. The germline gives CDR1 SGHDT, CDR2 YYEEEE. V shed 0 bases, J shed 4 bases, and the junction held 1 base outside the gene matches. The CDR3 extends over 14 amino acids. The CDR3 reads CASSLGTSGYEQYF. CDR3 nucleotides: TGTGCCAGCAGCTTGGGGACTAGCGGATACGAGCAGTACTTC.

For the CDR3, the DNA is TGCAGCGTTGAAGAGGCAGGGGGCGAATGGAGCTCCTACAATGAGCAGTTCTTC. This encodes CSVEEAGGEWSSYNEQFF. The J gene is TRBJ2-1, the V gene TRBV29-1, with 8 positions matching TRBD1. CDR1 is SQVTM, CDR2 ANQGSEA, per germline. The CDR3 length is 18 residues. J was trimmed by 0 bases and V by 0 bases; bases with no gene match: 10.

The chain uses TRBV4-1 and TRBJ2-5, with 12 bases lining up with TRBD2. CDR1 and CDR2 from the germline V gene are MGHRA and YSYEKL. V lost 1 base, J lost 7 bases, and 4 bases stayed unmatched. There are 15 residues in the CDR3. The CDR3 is CASSQGLAGDGTQYF. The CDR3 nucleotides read TGCGCCAGCAGCCAAGGACTAGCGGGAGACGGGACCCAGTACTTC.

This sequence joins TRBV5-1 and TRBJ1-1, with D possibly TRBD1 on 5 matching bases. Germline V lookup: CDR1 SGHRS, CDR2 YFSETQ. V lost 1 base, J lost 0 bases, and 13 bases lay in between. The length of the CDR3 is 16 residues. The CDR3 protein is CASSLLGDVVNTEAFF. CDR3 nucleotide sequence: TGCGCCAGCAGCTTGTTAGGGGATGTCGTGAACACTGAAGCTTTCTTT.

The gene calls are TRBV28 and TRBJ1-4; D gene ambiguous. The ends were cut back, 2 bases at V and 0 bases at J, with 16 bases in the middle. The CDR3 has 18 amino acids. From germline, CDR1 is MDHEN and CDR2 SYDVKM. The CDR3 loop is CASSLNQIDLATNEKLFF. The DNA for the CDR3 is TGTGCCAGCAGTTTAAACCAAATAGATCTGGCAACTAATGAAAAACTGTTTTTT. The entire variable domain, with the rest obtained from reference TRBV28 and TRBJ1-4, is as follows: DVKVTQSSRYLVKRTGEKVFLECVQDMDHENMFWYRQDPGLGLRLIYFSYDVKMKEKGDIPEGYSVSREKKERFSLILESASTNQTSMYLCASSLNQIDLATNEKLFFGSGTQLSVL.

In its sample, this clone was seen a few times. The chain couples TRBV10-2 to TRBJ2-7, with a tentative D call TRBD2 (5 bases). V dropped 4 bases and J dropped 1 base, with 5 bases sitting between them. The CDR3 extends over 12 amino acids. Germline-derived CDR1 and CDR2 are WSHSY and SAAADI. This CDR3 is CASSGTSYEQYF. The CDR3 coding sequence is TGCGCCAGCAGTGGGACTTCCTACGAGCAGTACTTC.

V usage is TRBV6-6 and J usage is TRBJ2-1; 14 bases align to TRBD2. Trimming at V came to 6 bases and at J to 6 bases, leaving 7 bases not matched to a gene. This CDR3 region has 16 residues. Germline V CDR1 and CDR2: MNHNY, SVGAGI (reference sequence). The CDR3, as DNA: TGTGCCAGCAGCCCCTCTGGGACTAGCGGGGGCAATGAGCAGTTCTTC. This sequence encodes CASSPSGTSGGNEQFF.

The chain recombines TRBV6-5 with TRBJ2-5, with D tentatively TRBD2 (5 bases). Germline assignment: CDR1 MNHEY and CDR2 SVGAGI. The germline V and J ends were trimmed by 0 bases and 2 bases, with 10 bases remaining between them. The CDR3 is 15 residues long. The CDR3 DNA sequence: TGTGCCAGCAGTTACTCGATCGGGGATCAAGAGACCCAGTACTTC. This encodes CASSYSIGDQETQYF.

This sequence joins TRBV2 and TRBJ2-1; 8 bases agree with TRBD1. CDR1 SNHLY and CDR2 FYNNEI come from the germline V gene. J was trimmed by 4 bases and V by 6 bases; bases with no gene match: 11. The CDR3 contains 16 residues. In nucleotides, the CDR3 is TGTGCCAGCAGGGACAGGGATGGGGCCAGGTACAATGAGCAGTTCTTC. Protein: CASRDRDGARYNEQFF.

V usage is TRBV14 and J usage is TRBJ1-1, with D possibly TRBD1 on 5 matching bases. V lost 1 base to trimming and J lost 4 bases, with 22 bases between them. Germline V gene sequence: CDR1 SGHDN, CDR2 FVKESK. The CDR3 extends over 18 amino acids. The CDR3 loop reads CASSQGGFLGPRGTEAFF. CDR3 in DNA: TGTGCCAGCAGCCAAGGGGGTTTCTTGGGCCCAAGGGGCACTGAAGCTTTCTTT.

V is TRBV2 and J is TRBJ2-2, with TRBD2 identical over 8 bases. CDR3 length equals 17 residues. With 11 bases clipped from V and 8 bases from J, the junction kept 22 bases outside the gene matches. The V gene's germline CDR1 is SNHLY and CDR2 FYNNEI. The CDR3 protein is CAWTGTSLLSSVGELFF. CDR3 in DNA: TGTGCCTGGACCGGGACTAGTTTATTATCTTCCGTGGGGGAGCTGTTTTTT.

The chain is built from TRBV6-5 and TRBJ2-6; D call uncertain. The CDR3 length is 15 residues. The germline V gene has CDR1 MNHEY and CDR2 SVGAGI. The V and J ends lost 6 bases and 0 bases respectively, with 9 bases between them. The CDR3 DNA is TGTGCCAGCAGCGCTCCCAGCTCTGGGGCCAACGTCCTGACTTTC. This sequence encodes CASSAPSSGANVLTF.

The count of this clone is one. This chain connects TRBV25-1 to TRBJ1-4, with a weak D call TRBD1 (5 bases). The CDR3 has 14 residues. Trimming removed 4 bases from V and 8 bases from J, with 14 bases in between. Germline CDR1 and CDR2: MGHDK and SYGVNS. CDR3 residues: CASSARDLGEKLFF. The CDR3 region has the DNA TGTGCCAGCAGTGCCCGGGACTTGGGGGAAAAACTGTTTTTT.

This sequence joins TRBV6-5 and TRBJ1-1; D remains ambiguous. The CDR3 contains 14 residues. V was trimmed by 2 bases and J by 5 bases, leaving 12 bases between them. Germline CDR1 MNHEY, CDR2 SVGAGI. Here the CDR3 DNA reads TGTGCCAGCAGTTACCTTGACGGGAATACTGAAGCTTTCTTT. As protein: CASSYLDGNTEAFF.

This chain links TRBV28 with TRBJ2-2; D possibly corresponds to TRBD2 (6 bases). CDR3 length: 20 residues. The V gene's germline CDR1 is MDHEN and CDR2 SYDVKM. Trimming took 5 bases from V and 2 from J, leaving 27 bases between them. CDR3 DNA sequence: TGTGCCAGCAGTAGCGAGGTCGGGGGACCCTTGGCGAGAAACACCGGGGAGCTGTTTTTT. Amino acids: CASSSEVGGPLARNTGELFF.

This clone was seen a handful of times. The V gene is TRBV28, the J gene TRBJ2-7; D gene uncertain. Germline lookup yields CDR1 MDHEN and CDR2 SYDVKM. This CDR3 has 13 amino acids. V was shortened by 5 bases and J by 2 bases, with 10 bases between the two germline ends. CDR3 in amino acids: CASSAGATYEQYF. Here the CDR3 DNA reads TGTGCCAGCAGTGCCGGAGCTACCTACGAGCAGTACTTC.

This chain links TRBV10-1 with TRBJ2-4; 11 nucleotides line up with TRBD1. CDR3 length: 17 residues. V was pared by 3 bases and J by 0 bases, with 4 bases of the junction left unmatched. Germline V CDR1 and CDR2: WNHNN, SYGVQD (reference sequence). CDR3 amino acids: CASSDGTGGLAKNIQYF. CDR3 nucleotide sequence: TGCGCCAGCAGTGATGGGACAGGGGGTCTAGCCAAAAACATTCAGTACTTC.

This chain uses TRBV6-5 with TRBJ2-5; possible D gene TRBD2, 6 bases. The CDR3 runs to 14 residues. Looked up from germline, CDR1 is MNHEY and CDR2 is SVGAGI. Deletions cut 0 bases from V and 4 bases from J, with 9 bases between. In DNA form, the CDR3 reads TGTGCCAGCAGTTACTCGAACGGGGGAGAGACCCAGTACTTC. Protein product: CASSYSNGGETQYF.